One sample yielded the 3 T cell receptor beta chains listed below, sequenced in a study of T cells in localized non-small cell lung cancer. Some clones are missing from TCRdb's copy, which holds only in-frame ones; the method was immunoSEQ multiplex PCR. Of 2,500 to 3,000 clones in the sample, about 30% were seen once. Sample: lung tumor tissue, taken before any cancer treatment. Receptor source: a female donor aged 60 or older with stage I lung adenocarcinoma.

The chain couples TRBV18 to TRBJ2-7, with 8 nucleotides matching TRBD1. CDR1 and CDR2 (germline): KGHSH, LQKENI. V lost 6 bases, J lost 4 bases, and 20 bases stayed unmatched. This CDR3 comprises 18 residues. The CDR3 spells CASSRTRAGSGGRYEQYF. The CDR3 nucleotides read TGTGCCAGCTCCCGGACGAGGGCAGGGTCAGGGGGCAGATACGAGCAGTACTTC.

J is TRBJ1-5 and V is TRBV2, with a weak D call TRBD1 (6 bases). CDR1 and CDR2 from the germline V gene are SNHLY and FYNNEI. This CDR3 is 16 amino acids long. V gave up 6 bases and J gave up 4 bases, with 19 bases separating them. Here the CDR3 reads CASSKGGGGGNQPQHF. In DNA form, the CDR3 reads TGTGCCAGCAGCAAGGGAGGGGGAGGGGGGAATCAGCCCCAGCATTTT.

The genes are TRBV29-1 and TRBJ2-1; tentatively, D is TRBD2 (6 bases). The CDR3 sequence is 15 residues long. V lost 3 bases and J 5 bases, leaving 17 bases between the germline ends. CDR1 is SQVTM and CDR2 is ANQGSEA in the germline V gene. CDR3 loop: CSVDRWGGGNNEQFF. The CDR3 DNA sequence: TGCAGCGTTGATAGGTGGGGAGGAGGAAACAATGAGCAGTTCTTC.